This is a list of T cell receptor beta chains from one sample in a study of tumor-infiltrating lymphocytes in primary liver carcinoma. TCRdb re-called the multiplex PCR reads through MiXCR, storing one row per CDR3 protein. The table shows approximately 330,000 distinct CDR3 sequences, with around three fifths occurring only once. Sequencing used peripheral blood. These receptors were obtained from a man aged 35 to 55 with primary liver carcinoma and hepatitis B virus infection. Each CDR3 is given with its conserved first and last residue. Each record gives: clone size, V gene, J gene, D gene, CDR3 DNA, CDR3 protein. A D gene is named only where the DNA matches it firmly. Clone size is given for some rows only: seen once, a few or many times, or a class if the clone is expanded.

>-|TRBV6-5|TRBJ2-2|-
TGTGCCAGCAGTCTCGACGGCGGAGCCAGGGAGCTGTTTTTT
CASSLDGGARELFF
>-|TRBV29-1|TRBJ2-5|-
TGCAGCGTCGCCTTCGATGGGCCGGACCAGTACTTC
CSVAFDGPDQYF
>many|TRBV10-3|TRBJ2-7|-
TGTGCCATCAGTGAAGGGGGCCGCAGGGGGGGGTTCTACGAGCAGTACTTC
CAISEGGRRGGFYEQYF
>-|TRBV12-3/TRBV12-4|TRBJ1-1|-
TGTGCCAGCGTCACCGCAGGGTTTACCACTGAAGTTTTCTTT
CASVTAGFTTEVFF
>-|TRBV4-1|TRBJ2-6|-
TGCGCCAGCAGCCAGATACCGGGACACCCGCCTAGCGTCGGGGCCAACGTCATGACTTTC
CASSQIPGHPPSVGANVMTF
>many|TRBV12-3/TRBV12-4|TRBJ1-6|-
TGTGCCAGCAGGCAGGGGAATTCACCCCTCCACTTT
CASRQGNSPLHF
>-|TRBV2|TRBJ1-3|-
TGTGCCAGCGAGTTCAGCTCTGGAAACACCATATATTTT
CASEFSSGNTIYF
>-|TRBV11-2|TRBJ2-5|TRBD1
TGTGCCAGCAGCGGTCCGGGACAGATCTTAGGGACCCAGTACTTT
CASSGPGQILGTQYF
>-|TRBV2|TRBJ2-7|-
TGTGCCAGCAGTGCCGGTGGTTACGAGGAGTACTTC
CASSAGGYEEYF
>few|TRBV28|TRBJ2-3|-
TGTGCCAGCAGCTACTCTAGCACAGATACGCAGTATTTT
CASSYSSTDTQYF
>-|TRBV11-2|TRBJ2-7|TRBD2
TGTGCCAGCACCTTGGGTACTAGCGATTACGAGCAGCACTTC
CASTLGTSDYEQHF
>many|TRBV6-5|TRBJ2-7|TRBD1
TGTGCCAGCAGGAAACAGGGGGCGGGCTCGGAAGAGCAGTACTTC
CASRKQGAGSEEQYF
>many|TRBV6-5|TRBJ2-5|TRBD2
TGTGCCAGCAGTTCCACCACTAGCGCTGAGACCCAGTACTTC
CASSSTTSAETQYF
>once|TRBV2|TRBJ1-1|TRBD1
TGTGCCAGCCACCGAGACAGGGCGTTGAACACTGAAGCTTTCTTT
CASHRDRALNTEAFF
>-|TRBV5-1|TRBJ2-1|-
TGCGCCAGCAGCTCAGGTTTAAGAGGCTCCTACAATGAACAGTTCTTC
CASSSGLRGSYNEQFF
>few|TRBV4-1|TRBJ1-4|-
TGCGCCAGCAGCCAAGATCGGGGCAGAGGAGCAACTAATGAAAAACTGTTTTTT
CASSQDRGRGATNEKLFF
>-|TRBV11-2|TRBJ1-5|TRBD1
TGTGCCAGCAGCACCCAGGGGGGGGCAGATCAGTCCCAGCATTTT
CASSTQGGADQSQHF
>-|TRBV4-1|TRBJ2-3|-
TGCGCCAGCAGCCAAGTGGGGAGTTGGAAAGATATGCAATATTTT
CASSQVGSWKDMQYF
>-|TRBV6-1|TRBJ2-1|TRBD2
TGTGCCAGTAGTGATACGGGAGGGACCTACGATGAGCAGTTCTTC
CASSDTGGTYDEQFF
>many|TRBV29-1|TRBJ2-7|-
TGCAGCGTTGATGCAATCGGGGGCGAGCAGTACTTC
CSVDAIGGEQYF
>few|TRBV14|TRBJ1-2|TRBD1
TGTGCCAGCAGCCCGGGACAGGCCCTAAGGAGCTACACCTTC
CASSPGQALRSYTF
>-|TRBV11-3|TRBJ2-1|-
TGTGCCAGCAGTCGCGGGAACAACAATGAGCAGTTCTTC
CASSRGNNNEQFF